Listed here is a single T cell receptor beta chain. The source of the sample is a study of control samples from healthy donors and cancer patients. The germline gives CDR1 SGHTA, CDR2 FQGNSA. The CDR3 is 17 amino acids. Unmatched junction bases numbered 13, after V lost 5 bases and J lost 4 bases. Libraries were prepared by immunoSEQ multiplex PCR; TCRdb keeps only in-frame clonotypes and omits some of them. The sample consists of 120,000 or so clones, over 75% of them appearing once. The specimen sequenced was blood. The chain combines TRBV7-2 with TRBJ2-4, with 8 bases matching TRBD2. This receptor was taken from a man aged 55 to 70 in good health. The CDR3 sequence is CASSPQRGTVGKNIQYF. As DNA, the CDR3 is TGTGCCAGCAGCCCGCAGCGGGGGACGGTCGGGAAAAACATTCAGTACTTC.